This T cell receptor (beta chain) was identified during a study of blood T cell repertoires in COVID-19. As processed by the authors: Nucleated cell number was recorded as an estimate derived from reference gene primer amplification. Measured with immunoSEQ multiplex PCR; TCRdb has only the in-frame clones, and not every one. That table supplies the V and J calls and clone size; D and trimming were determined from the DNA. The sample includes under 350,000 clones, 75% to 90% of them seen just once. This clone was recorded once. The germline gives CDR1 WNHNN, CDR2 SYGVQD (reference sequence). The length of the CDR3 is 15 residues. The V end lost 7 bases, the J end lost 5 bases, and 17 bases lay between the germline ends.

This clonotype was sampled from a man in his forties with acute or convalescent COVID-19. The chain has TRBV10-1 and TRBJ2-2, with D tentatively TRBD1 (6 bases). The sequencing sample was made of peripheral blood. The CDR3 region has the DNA TGCGCCAGCATCCGGGACACCAAAAGGACCGGGGAGCTGTTTTTT. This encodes CASIRDTKRTGELFF.